The 20 T cell receptor beta chains presented below share a single source sample, sequenced in a study of control samples from healthy donors and cancer patients. TCRdb keeps only in-frame clones here, not all; method: immunoSEQ multiplex PCR. Of fewer than 300,000 clones listed, over 75% are singletons. The source material was PBMCs. These receptor sequences come from a woman in her sixties or seventies with lung cancer.

The chain employs TRBV18 and TRBJ1-2; 9 positions match TRBD1. V dropped 2 bases and J dropped 6; count of bases not matched to a gene: 13. This CDR3 has 17 residues. The V gene's germline CDR1 is KGHSH and CDR2 LQKENI. CDR3 sequence reads: CASSPSRTGALSHGYTF. In nucleotides, the CDR3 is TGTGCCAGCTCACCAAGTAGGACAGGGGCACTATCCCATGGCTACACCTTC.

The gene calls are TRBV28 and TRBJ1-2; D unresolved. With 2 bases removed from V and 8 bases from J, the gap between germline ends came to 9 bases. Germline CDR1 is MDHEN and CDR2 is SYDVKM. The CDR3 covers 12 residues. This CDR3 reads CASSLVEEGYTF. The DNA for the CDR3 is TGTGCCAGCAGTTTAGTTGAAGAAGGCTACACCTTC.

Comments on this clone: In the same sample, other DNA sequences code for this CDR3. The V gene is TRBV5-4, the J gene TRBJ1-2; D gene ambiguous. CDR1 and CDR2 (germline): SGHNT, YYREEE (reference sequence). The CDR3 loop spans 13 amino acids. Trimming left V 1 base short and J 1 base short, with 5 bases between. The chain's CDR3 is CASSLRRNYGYTF. The CDR3 DNA reads as TGTGCCAGCAGCTTGAGGCGTAACTATGGCTACACCTTC.

The J gene is TRBJ2-1, the V gene TRBV7-6; D unclear. Deletions cut 1 base from V and 7 bases from J, with 14 bases between. The CDR3 extends over 15 amino acids. The germline V gene encodes CDR1 SGHVS and CDR2 FNYEAQ. This CDR3 reads CASSLVKGIRNEQFF. CDR3 coding DNA: TGTGCCAGCAGCTTAGTCAAGGGAATCCGGAATGAGCAGTTCTTC.

This sequence joins TRBV5-1 and TRBJ2-5; D is unresolved. The CDR3 sequence is 12 residues long. The germline V gene encodes CDR1 SGHRS and CDR2 YFSETQ. V gave up 0 bases and J gave up 5 bases, with 5 bases separating them. CDR3 residues: CASSLAWETQYF. The CDR3 coding sequence is TGCGCCAGCAGCTTGGCGTGGGAGACCCAGTACTTC.

This clone appeared once. CDR3 in amino acids: CASSPGTANTEAFF. As DNA, the CDR3 is TGTGCCAGCAGCCCCGGGACAGCGAACACTGAAGCTTTCTTT. The chain couples TRBV4-2 to TRBJ1-1; 7 bases are a match to TRBD1. This CDR3 contains 14 residues. Germline CDR1 LGHNA, CDR2 YNFKEQ. J gave up 1 base and V 4 bases, and 3 bases lay outside the gene matches.

This clone was seen only a few times. J is TRBJ1-5 and V is TRBV19, with TRBD1 identical over 7 bases. The germline V gene has CDR1 LNHDA and CDR2 SQIVND (reference sequence). There are 14 residues in the CDR3. The V and J ends lost 6 bases and 4 bases, in that order; junction bases with no gene match: 6. The CDR3 DNA reads as TGTGCCAGTAGCCCCGACAGGGAGAATCAGCCCCAGCATTTT. Protein product: CASSPDRENQPQHF.

The gene calls are TRBV7-9 and TRBJ2-7; TRBD1 agrees at 7 bases. This CDR3 has 14 amino acids. Trimming cost V 3 bases and J 1 base; bases outside gene matches: 3. Looked up from germline, CDR1 is SEHNR and CDR2 is FQNEAQ (reference sequence). CDR3 nucleotides: TGTGCCAGCAGCTTGACAGGGATATCCTACGAGCAGTACTTC. Protein product: CASSLTGISYEQYF.

This clone appeared a few times. This chain joins TRBV27 and TRBJ2-7; possible D gene TRBD1, 5 bases. The CDR3 sequence is 14 residues long. CDR1 is MNHEY, CDR2 SMNVEV, per germline (reference sequence). V lost 2 bases, J lost 0 bases, and 8 bases lay in between. The CDR3 loop reads CASSLKQVSYEQYF. Written as DNA, the CDR3 is TGTGCCAGCAGTTTAAAACAGGTCTCCTACGAGCAGTACTTC.

This clone has more than one count but fewer than ten. This chain links TRBV19 with TRBJ2-1, with 8 bases identical to TRBD1. Germline V lookup: CDR1 LNHDA, CDR2 SQIVND (reference sequence). V dropped 2 bases and J dropped 4; count of bases not matched to a gene: 4. There are 15 residues in the CDR3. The CDR3 DNA is TGTGCCAGTAGTATACAGGGGGCGGGTTACAATGAGCAGTTCTTC. Translation gives CASSIQGAGYNEQFF.

The chain is built from TRBV9 and TRBJ2-7; TRBD1 aligns across 9 bases. J lost 6 bases, V lost 4 bases, and 11 bases had no gene match. CDR1 is SGDLS and CDR2 is YYNGEE in the germline V gene. The CDR3 is made up of 15 amino acids. CDR3 bases: TGTGCCAGCAGCCCCCCGGGACAGGGAATGGGCGAGCAGTACTTC. It encodes CASSPPGQGMGEQYF.

This chain links TRBV5-6 with TRBJ2-5; maybe TRBD1 (6 bases). Germline-derived CDR1 and CDR2 are SGHDT and YYEEEE. The CDR3 has 15 amino acids. V was cut by 1 base and J by 0 bases, with 10 bases left in between. This chain's CDR3 is CASSLTAGDQETQYF. The CDR3 nucleotides read TGTGCCAGCAGCTTGACCGCAGGGGACCAAGAGACCCAGTACTTC.

This clone has just a few counts. The V and J genes are TRBV7-9 and TRBJ1-2, with TRBD1 matching 7 bases. CDR3 length equals 13 residues. The germline CDR1 and CDR2 sequences are SEHNR and FQNEAQ (reference sequence). V dropped 3 bases and J dropped 5; count of bases not matched to a gene: 3. In DNA, the CDR3 is TGTGCCAGCAGCTTGGAGGGGGCATATGGCTACACCTTC. It yields the protein CASSLEGAYGYTF. Based on the CDR3 plus reference TRBV7-9 and TRBJ1-2, the full variable domain is DTGVSQNPRHKITKRGQNVTFRCDPISEHNRLYWYRQTLGQGPEFLTYFQNEAQLEKSRLLSDRFSAERPKGSFSTLEIQRTEQGDSAMYLCASSLEGAYGYTFGSGTRLTVV.

This sequence joins TRBV18 and TRBJ2-7; 7 bases fit TRBD2. The length of the CDR3 is 16 residues. The J segment lost 2 bases and the V segment lost 3 bases, leaving 10 bases of the junction unmatched. CDR1 and CDR2 from the germline V gene are KGHSH and LQKENI. This chain's CDR3 is CASSPSGQARTYEQYF. The CDR3 DNA sequence: TGTGCCAGCTCACCTAGCGGGCAGGCTAGAACCTACGAGCAGTACTTC.

This rearrangement joins TRBV9 to TRBJ2-1, with 12 bases lining up with TRBD2. Per the germline V gene, CDR1 is SGDLS and CDR2 is YYNGEE. This CDR3 is built from 17 residues. V gave up 3 bases and J gave up 4 bases; unmatched junction bases: 8. As DNA, the CDR3 is TGTGCCAGCAGCGCCGCGTTGACTAGCGGGGGATACAATGAGCAGTTCTTC. Translating gives CASSAALTSGGYNEQFF.

CDR3 protein: CAISAGQTSYGYTF. The CDR3 DNA is TGTGCCATCAGTGCGGGGCAGACAAGCTATGGCTACACCTTC. J is TRBJ1-2 and V is TRBV10-3; TRBD1 might be the D (5 bases). Germline V gene data show CDR1 as ENHRY and CDR2 as SYGVKD. This CDR3 has 14 amino acids. Trimming took 4 bases from V and 4 from J, leaving 13 bases between them.

The gene calls are TRBV11-3 and TRBJ2-2; D is possibly TRBD1 or TRBD2 (5 bases each). Between the trimmed V and J ends, which lost 3 bases and 0 bases, there was a span of 8 bases. The CDR3 totals 15 residues. CDR1 and CDR2 from the germline V gene are SGHNT and YENEEA. The DNA of the CDR3 is TGTGCCAGCAGCTTGGGACGGTCGAACACCGGGGAGCTGTTTTTT. It translates to CASSLGRSNTGELFF.

The rearrangement uses TRBV5-1 and TRBJ1-1; 7 bases map to TRBD1. Germline CDR1 and CDR2: SGHRS and YFSETQ. The CDR3 is made up of 14 amino acids. J gave up 0 bases and V 3 bases, and 2 bases lay outside the gene matches. The CDR3 spells CASSWGQMNTEAFF. For the CDR3, the DNA is TGCGCCAGCAGCTGGGGACAGATGAACACTGAAGCTTTCTTT.

The V call is TRBV7-9, the J call TRBJ1-1; TRBD1 matches at 7 bases. Per germline, CDR1 SEHNR and CDR2 FQNEAQ (reference sequence). V gave up 2 bases and J gave up 6 bases; unmatched junction bases: 6. The CDR3 has 14 residues. The CDR3 loop reads CASSLQGGSPEAFF. CDR3 bases: TGTGCCAGCAGCTTACAGGGGGGAAGCCCTGAAGCTTTCTTT.

The J gene is TRBJ2-3, the V gene TRBV3-1 (or the pseudogene TRBV3-2); TRBD2 might be the D (6 bases). V was shortened by 4 bases and J by 10 bases, with 9 bases between the two germline ends. The CDR3 covers 11 residues. Germline CDR1 is LGHDT and CDR2 is YNNKEL (reference sequence). DNA of the CDR3: TGTGCCAGCAGCCTGTCGGGGGCGCAGTATTTT. It codes for CASSLSGAQYF.